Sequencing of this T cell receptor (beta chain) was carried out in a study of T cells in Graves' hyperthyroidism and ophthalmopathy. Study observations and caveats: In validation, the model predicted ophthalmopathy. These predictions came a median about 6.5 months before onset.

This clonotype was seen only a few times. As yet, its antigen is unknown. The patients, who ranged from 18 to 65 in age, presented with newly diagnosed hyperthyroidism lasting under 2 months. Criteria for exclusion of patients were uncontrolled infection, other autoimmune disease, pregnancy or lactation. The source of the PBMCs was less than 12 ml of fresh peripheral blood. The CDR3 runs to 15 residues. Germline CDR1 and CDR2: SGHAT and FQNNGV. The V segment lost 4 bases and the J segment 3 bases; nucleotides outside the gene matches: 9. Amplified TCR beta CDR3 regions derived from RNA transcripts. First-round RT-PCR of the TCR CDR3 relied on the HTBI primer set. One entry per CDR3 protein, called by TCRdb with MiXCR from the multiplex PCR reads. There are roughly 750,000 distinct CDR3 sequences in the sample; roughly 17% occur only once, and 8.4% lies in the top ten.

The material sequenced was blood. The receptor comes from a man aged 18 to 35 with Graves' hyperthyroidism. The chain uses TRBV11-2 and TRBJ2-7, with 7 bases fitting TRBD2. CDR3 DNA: TGTGCCAGCAGCTCGAGCTCGGGACTAAGCTACGAGCAGTACTTC. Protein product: CASSSSSGLSYEQYF. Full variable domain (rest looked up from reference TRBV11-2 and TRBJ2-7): EAGVAQSPRYKIIEKRQSVAFWCNPISGHATLYWYQQILGQGPKLLIQFQNNGVVDDSQLPKDRFSAERLKGVDSTLKIQPAKLEDSAVYLCASSSSSGLSYEQYFGPGTRLTVT.